Listed below are T cell receptor beta chains from one sample, sequenced in a study of regulatory T cells in long-lasting Graves disease. MiXCR, applied by TCRdb to the multiplex PCR reads, yields one record per CDR3 protein. The sample holds a few hundred thousand distinct CDR3 sequences; roughly 18% are singletons and the top ten take less than 15%. These data also formed part of another study, on T cells in Graves' hyperthyroidism and ophthalmopathy.

The material was peripheral blood mononuclear cells (PBMCs), obtained at new diagnosis, from a patient treated with antithyroid drugs. The receptors originated from a woman in her 30s with Graves disease. Both conserved end residues are part of each CDR3. Each record gives: D gene, J gene, V gene, CDR3 protein. The D gene is left open where the match is weak.

-,TRBJ1-2,TRBV2,CASMWIRYGYTF
-,TRBJ1-2,TRBV9,CASSVDETGDGDGYTF
TRBD1,TRBJ1-5,TRBV25-1,CASSGPTGGLRPQHF
-,TRBJ1-2,TRBV6-1,CASSELQGHGYTF
-,TRBJ1-2,TRBV3-1,CASSHRGLRGGYTF
-,TRBJ2-7,TRBV2,CASKLETAYEQYF
-,TRBJ2-2,TRBV6-5,CASSYSSTGELFF
-,TRBJ1-1,TRBV19,CASSITAVTEAFF
-,TRBJ2-7,TRBV12-3/TRBV12-4,CASSLTGRGSYEQYF
-,TRBJ2-5,TRBV6-2/TRBV6-3,CASSYLGEGTQYF
-,TRBJ1-5,TRBV10-3,CAISVADDQPQHF
TRBD1,TRBJ1-4,TRBV7-9,CASSLRTGTNEKLFF
-,TRBJ1-2,TRBV25-1,CASSAGIGYTF
-,TRBJ1-1,TRBV9,CASSGDPLGAEAFF
-,TRBJ1-1,TRBV7-9,CASSLSLGPRSSDTEAFF
-,TRBJ2-7,TRBV20-1,CSARGSRRGREQYF
-,TRBJ2-2,TRBV19,CASSIWGHSGTGELFF
TRBD1,TRBJ1-1,TRBV25-1,CASSEICPSGGFTEAFF
-,TRBJ2-1,TRBV29-1,CSVERAAYNEQFF
TRBD1,TRBJ1-1,TRBV2,CASSPSGTGGTEAFF
-,TRBJ2-7,TRBV19,CASSIGTQGAYEQYF
-,TRBJ1-2,TRBV9,CASSVQPDTLYGYTF
TRBD2,TRBJ2-5,TRBV9,CASSVGNSGVETQYF
-,TRBJ2-7,TRBV20-1,CSARDSRDYEQYF
TRBD2,TRBJ2-5,TRBV12-3/TRBV12-4,CASGTSGEETQYF
TRBD1,TRBJ1-5,TRBV19,CASSPPPTGLQSQHF
-,TRBJ2-3,TRBV28,CASSLNPGRTDTQYF
-,TRBJ2-7,TRBV11-1,CASSLTGTSVREQYF
-,TRBJ2-5,TRBV14,CASSQVPGGTAGTQYF
TRBD2,TRBJ2-3,TRBV3-1,CASRGGSGAVTDTQYF
-,TRBJ1-2,TRBV12-5,CASGPPQGLVAGYTF
TRBD2,TRBJ2-1,TRBV27,CASSQLASGGHEQFF
TRBD2,TRBJ2-5,TRBV5-1,CASSSGTRSETQYF
-,TRBJ1-4,TRBV6-1,CASSRPGGEKLFF
-,TRBJ2-1,TRBV11-3,CASSLEQTNNEQFF
TRBD1,TRBJ2-7,TRBV5-5,CASSLGAGTGGVEQYF
TRBD1,TRBJ2-5,TRBV18,CASSQWTGWVEETQYF
TRBD1,TRBJ2-1,TRBV7-3,CASSLTGGQGARRSSYNEQFF
TRBD2,TRBJ2-1,TRBV7-9,CASSRGGLAGFWGNEQFF
-,TRBJ2-5,TRBV11-1,CASSRGDLQETQYF
TRBD2,TRBJ2-7,TRBV7-2,CASSEGVGLVGYEQYF
-,TRBJ2-3,TRBV3-1,CASRSADTQYF
TRBD2,TRBJ2-1,TRBV7-8,CASRMGGEQFF
-,TRBJ1-1,TRBV5-1,CASSLGWDSRGAFF
-,TRBJ1-5,TRBV2,CASSESWAQGNQPQHF